Below, 10 T cell receptor beta chains from the same sample are listed, as sequenced in a study of T cells after yellow fever vaccination. TCRdb ran MiXCR on the 5' RACE reads and lists one entry per CDR3 protein. The sample includes 350,000 to 450,000 distinct CDR3 sequences, around 6.4% seen only once; the top ten take 14% to 15%. Here the sequenced sample was PBMCs, taken 5 days after the yellow fever booster vaccination. All receptors come from a man aged 25-45 years who received the YFV17D yellow fever vaccine.

The V and J genes are TRBV18 and TRBJ2-6, with 12 nucleotides matching TRBD2. The junction had 8 bases not matched to a gene; V was cut back by 5 bases and J by 0 bases. Germline loops: CDR1 KGHSH, CDR2 LQKENI. This CDR3 is 19 amino acids long. The CDR3 sequence is CASSYRTSGTASGANVLTF. The DNA for the CDR3 is TGTGCCAGCTCATACAGGACTAGCGGGACTGCCTCTGGGGCCAACGTCCTGACTTTC. The variable domain in full, completed from reference TRBV18 and TRBJ2-6, reads NAGVMQNPRHLVRRRGQEARLRCSPMKGHSHVYWYRQLPEEGLKFMVYLQKENIIDESGMPKERFSAEFPKEGPSILRIQQVVRGDSAAYFCASSYRTSGTASGANVLTFGAGSRLTVL.

The chain carries TRBV29-1 and TRBJ2-3; TRBD1 agrees at 8 bases. The CDR3 runs to 14 residues. Losses at the gene ends were 3 bases for V and 5 bases for J; bases not matched to a gene: 7. Germline V lookup: CDR1 SQVTM, CDR2 ANQGSEA. CDR3 nucleotides: TGCAGCGTTGAGAGAGGGACAGGCGGAGATACGCAGTATTTT. This codes for CSVERGTGGDTQYF.

The chain uses TRBV2 and TRBJ2-1; 11 bases match TRBD2. The CDR3 contains 15 residues. Germline V CDR1 and CDR2: SNHLY, FYNNEI. V was pared by 1 base and J by 9 bases, with 5 bases of the junction left unmatched. The CDR3 DNA follows: TGTGCCAGCAGTGAAGAACTAGCGGGAGTTGGTGAGCAGTTCTTC. Protein sequence: CASSEELAGVGEQFF.

This clonotype was seen more than once but under ten times. The V and J genes are TRBV18 and TRBJ1-1; D possibly corresponds to TRBD1 (5 bases). This CDR3 region has 15 residues. Germline V gene sequence: CDR1 KGHSH, CDR2 LQKENI. V lost 0 bases and J lost 2, with 10 bases in between. CDR3: CASSPPRGANTEAFF. CDR3 bases: TGTGCCAGCTCACCACCGAGGGGAGCAAACACTGAAGCTTTCTTT.

CDR3 bases: TGTGCCAGCACCAGGACAGGGTCCCCAGATACGCAGTATTTT. Residues: CASTRTGSPDTQYF. The rearrangement joins TRBV7-2 to TRBJ2-3; 8 bases line up with TRBD1. Germline V gene sequence: CDR1 SGHTA, CDR2 FQGNSA. The CDR3 length is 14 residues. V shed 7 bases, J shed 4 bases, and the junction held 7 bases outside the gene matches. The full variable domain, completed using reference TRBV7-2 and TRBJ2-3, is GAGVSQSPSNKVTEKGKDVELRCDPISGHTALYWYRQSLGQGLEFLIYFQGNSAPDKSGLPSDRFSAERTGGSVSTLTIQRTQQEDSAVYLCASTRTGSPDTQYFGPGTRLTVL.

This clonotype was counted ten times or more. One end of the junction varies from germline; a read error may be responsible. This rearrangement joins TRBV11-3 to TRBJ2-3; the D is unclear. The germline CDR1 and CDR2 sequences are SGHNT and YENEEA. The CDR3 totals 13 residues. CDR3 coding DNA: TGTGCCAGCAGCTTAGATAGCCGGGTCAATATGCATTTT. Amino acids: CASSLDSRVNMHF.

This clonotype has a handful of counts. The rearrangement joins TRBV5-6 to TRBJ2-1; 7 bases map to TRBD2. The CDR3 has 19 amino acids. The V gene's germline CDR1 is SGHDT and CDR2 YYEEEE. V was pared by 5 bases and J by 0 bases, with 17 bases of the junction left unmatched. Here the CDR3 DNA reads TGTGCCAGCAGTTCACTGGCGCCGGGGGGAAAAGTCTCCTACAATGAGCAGTTCTTC. Amino acid sequence: CASSSLAPGGKVSYNEQFF.

This clonotype was detected only a few times. The chain recombines TRBV12-3 or TRBV12-4 with TRBJ2-2; TRBD1 matches 10 bases. The V segment lost 6 bases and the J segment 7 bases; nucleotides outside the gene matches: 8. The length of the CDR3 is 15 residues. The CDR3 sequence is CASSPDRGDSGELFF. As DNA, the CDR3 is TGTGCCAGCAGCCCGGACAGGGGGGATAGCGGGGAGCTGTTTTTT.

This clonotype turned up a few times. The V call is TRBV28, the J call TRBJ2-3; D possibly uses TRBD1 or TRBD2 (5 bases each). Germline V gene lookup returns CDR1 MDHEN and CDR2 SYDVKM. The CDR3 is 14 residues long. Trimming stripped 4 bases from V and 0 bases from J, with 8 bases between. As DNA, the CDR3 is TGTGCCAGCAGTTGGGGGATTAGCACAGATACGCAGTATTTT. It encodes CASSWGISTDTQYF.

The chain combines TRBV7-2 with TRBJ2-3, with 8 positions matching TRBD2. This CDR3 contains 16 residues. In germline, CDR1 is SGHTA, CDR2 FQGNSA. J gave up 0 bases and V 5 bases, and 7 bases lay outside the gene matches. In DNA form, the CDR3 reads TGTGCCAGCAGCCCCAGACTAGCGACTAGCACAGATACGCAGTATTTT. Its translation is CASSPRLATSTDTQYF.